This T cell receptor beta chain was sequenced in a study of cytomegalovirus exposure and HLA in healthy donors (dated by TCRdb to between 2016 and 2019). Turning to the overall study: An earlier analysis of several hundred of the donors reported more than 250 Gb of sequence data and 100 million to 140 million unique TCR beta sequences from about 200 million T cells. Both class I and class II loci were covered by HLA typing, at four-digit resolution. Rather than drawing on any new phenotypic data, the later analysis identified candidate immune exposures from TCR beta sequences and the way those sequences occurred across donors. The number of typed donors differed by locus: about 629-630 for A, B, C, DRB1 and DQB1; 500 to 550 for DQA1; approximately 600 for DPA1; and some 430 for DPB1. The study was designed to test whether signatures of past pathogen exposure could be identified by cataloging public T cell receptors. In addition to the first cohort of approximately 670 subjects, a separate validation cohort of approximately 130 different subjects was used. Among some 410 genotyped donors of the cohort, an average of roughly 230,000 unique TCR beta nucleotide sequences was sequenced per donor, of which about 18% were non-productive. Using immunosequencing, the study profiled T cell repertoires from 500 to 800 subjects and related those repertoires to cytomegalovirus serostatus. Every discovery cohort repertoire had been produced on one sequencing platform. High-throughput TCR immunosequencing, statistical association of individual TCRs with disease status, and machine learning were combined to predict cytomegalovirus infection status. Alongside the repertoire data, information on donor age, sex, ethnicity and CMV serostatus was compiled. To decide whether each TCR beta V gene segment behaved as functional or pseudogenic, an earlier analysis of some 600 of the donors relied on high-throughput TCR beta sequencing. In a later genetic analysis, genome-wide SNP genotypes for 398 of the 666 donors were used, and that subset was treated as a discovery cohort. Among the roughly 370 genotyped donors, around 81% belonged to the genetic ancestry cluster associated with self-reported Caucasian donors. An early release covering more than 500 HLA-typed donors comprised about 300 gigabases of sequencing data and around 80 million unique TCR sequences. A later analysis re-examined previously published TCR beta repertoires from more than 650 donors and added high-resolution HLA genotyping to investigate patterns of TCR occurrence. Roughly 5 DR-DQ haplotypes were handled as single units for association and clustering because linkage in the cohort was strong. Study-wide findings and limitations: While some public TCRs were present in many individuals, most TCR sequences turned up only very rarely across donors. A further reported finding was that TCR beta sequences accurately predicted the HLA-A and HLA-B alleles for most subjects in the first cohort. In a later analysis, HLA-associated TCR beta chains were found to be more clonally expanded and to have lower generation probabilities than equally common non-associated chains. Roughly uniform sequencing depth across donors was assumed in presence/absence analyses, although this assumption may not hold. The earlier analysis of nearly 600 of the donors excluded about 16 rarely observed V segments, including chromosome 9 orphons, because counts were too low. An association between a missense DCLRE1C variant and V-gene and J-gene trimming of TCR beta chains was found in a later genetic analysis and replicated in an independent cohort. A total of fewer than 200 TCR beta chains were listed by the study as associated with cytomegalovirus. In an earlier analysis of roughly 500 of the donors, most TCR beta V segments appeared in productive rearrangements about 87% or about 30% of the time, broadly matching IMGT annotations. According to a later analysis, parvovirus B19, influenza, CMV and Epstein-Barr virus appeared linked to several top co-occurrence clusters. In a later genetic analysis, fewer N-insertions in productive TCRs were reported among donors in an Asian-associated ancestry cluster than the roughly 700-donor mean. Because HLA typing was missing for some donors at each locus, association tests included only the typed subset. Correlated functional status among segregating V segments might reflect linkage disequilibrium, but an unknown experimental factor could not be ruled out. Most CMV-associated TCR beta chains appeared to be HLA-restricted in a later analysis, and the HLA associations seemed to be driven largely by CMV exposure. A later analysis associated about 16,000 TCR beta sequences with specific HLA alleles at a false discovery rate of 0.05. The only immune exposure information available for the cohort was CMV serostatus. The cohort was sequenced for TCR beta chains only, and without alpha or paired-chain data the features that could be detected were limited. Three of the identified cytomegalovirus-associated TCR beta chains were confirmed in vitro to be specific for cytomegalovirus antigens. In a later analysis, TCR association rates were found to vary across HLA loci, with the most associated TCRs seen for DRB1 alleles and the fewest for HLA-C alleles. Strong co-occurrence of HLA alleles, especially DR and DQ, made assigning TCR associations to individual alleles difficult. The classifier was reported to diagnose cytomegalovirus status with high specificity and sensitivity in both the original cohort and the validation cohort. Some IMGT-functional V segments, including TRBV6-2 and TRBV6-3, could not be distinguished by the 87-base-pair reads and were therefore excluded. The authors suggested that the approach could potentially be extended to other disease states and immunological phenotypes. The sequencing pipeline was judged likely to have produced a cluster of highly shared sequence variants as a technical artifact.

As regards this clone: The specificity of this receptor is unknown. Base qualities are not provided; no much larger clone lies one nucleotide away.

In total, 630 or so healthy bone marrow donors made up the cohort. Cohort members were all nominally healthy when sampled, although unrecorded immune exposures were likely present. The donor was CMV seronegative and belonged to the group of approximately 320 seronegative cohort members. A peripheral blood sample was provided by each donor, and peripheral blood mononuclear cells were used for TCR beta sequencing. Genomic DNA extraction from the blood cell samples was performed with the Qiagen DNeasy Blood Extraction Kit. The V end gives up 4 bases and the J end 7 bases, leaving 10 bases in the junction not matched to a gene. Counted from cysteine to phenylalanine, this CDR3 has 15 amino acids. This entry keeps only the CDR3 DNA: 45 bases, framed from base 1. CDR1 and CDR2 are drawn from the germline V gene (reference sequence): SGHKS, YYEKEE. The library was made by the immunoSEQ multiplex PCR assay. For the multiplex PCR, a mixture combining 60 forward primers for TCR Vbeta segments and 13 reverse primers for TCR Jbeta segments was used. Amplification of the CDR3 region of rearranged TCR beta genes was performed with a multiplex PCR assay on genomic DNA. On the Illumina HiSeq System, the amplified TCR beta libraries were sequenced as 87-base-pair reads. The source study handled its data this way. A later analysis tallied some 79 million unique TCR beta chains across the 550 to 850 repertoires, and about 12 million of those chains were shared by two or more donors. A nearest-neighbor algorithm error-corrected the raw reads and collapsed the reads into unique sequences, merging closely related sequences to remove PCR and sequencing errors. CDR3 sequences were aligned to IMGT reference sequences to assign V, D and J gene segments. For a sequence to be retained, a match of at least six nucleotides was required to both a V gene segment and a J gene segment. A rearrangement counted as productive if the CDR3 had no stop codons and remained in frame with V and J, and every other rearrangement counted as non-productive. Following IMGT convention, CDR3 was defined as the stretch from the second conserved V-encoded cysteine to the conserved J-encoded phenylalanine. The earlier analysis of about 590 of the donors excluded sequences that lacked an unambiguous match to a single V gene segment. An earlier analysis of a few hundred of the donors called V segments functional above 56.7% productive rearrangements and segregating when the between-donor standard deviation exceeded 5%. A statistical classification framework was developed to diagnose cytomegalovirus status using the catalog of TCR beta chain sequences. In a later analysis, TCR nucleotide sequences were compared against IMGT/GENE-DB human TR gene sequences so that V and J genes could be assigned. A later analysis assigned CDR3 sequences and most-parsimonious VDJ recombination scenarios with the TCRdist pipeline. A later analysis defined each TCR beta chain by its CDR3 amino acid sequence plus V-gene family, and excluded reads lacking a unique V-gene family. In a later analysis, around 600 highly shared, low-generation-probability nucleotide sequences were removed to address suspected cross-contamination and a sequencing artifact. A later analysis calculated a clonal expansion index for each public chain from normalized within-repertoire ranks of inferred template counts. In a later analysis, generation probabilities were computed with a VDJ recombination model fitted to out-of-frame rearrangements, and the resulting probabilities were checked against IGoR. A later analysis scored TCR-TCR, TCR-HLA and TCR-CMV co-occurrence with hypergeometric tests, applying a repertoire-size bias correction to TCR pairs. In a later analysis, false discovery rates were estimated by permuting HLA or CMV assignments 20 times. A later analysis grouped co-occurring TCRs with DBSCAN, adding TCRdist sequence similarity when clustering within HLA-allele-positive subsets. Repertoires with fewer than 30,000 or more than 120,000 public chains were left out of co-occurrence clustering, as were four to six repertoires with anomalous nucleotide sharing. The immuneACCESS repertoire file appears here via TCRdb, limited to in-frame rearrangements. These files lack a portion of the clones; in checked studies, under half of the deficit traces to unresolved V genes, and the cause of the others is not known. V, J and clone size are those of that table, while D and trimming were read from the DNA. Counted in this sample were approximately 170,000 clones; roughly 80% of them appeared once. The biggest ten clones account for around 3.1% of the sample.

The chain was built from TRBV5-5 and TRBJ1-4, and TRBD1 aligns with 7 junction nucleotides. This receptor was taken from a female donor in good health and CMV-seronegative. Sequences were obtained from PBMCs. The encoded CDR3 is CASSGKDRLSEKLFF. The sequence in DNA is TGTGCCAGCAGCGGAAAGGACAGGTTGAGTGAAAAACTGTTTTTT.